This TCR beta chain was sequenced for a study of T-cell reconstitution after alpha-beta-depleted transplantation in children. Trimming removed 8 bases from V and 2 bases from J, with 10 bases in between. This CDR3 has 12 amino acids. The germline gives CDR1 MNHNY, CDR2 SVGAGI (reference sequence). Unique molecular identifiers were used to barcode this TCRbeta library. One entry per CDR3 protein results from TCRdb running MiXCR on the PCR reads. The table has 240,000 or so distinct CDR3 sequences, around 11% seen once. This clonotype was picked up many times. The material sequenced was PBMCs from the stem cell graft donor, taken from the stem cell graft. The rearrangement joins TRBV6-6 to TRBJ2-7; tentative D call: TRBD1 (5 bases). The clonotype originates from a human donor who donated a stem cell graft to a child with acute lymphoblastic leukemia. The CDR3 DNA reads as TGTGCCAGCGGGCAGGGCCCCTACGAGCAGTACTTC. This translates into CASGQGPYEQYF.